Below are 9 T cell receptor beta chains sequenced from a single sample in a study of human T cells and chemical hapten exposure. Using its own MiXCR run on the RACE reads, TCRdb lists one record per CDR3 protein. The profile shows 82,000 or so distinct CDR3 sequences, 10% to 15% of them singletons. The time point is: patch test 3, about 24 weeks after DPC sensitization. Treatment indicated: therapeutic diphenylcyclopropenone sensitization with weekly scalp DPC. Sequenced material: whole blood, taken in connection with sensitization to the hapten diphenylcyclopropenone (DPC). The receptor source for this set is a woman in her forties or fifties with alopecia areata. Some clones in this sample may be carry-over from other donors' samples.

The chain employs TRBV9 and TRBJ1-4, with D perhaps matching TRBD1 (5 bases). Trimming took off 4 bases at V and 7 bases at J, with 14 bases between the two ends. The germline gives CDR1 SGDLS, CDR2 YYNGEE. This CDR3 has 14 amino acids. CDR3 sequence reads: CASSPSRVVEKLFF. CDR3 DNA: TGTGCCAGCAGCCCCTCCAGGGTGGTTGAAAAACTGTTTTTT.

This chain links TRBV20-1 with TRBJ1-2; 10 positions agree with TRBD1. Trimming removed 4 bases from V and 6 bases from J; junction bases left unmatched: 8. The CDR3 extends over 14 amino acids. Germline assignment: CDR1 DFQATT and CDR2 SNEGSKA (reference sequence). The CDR3 bases are TGCAGTGCTATCCCCCGGGACAGGGGACATGGCTACACCTTC. This encodes CSAIPRDRGHGYTF.

At least ten counts were recorded for this clonotype. This rearrangement joins TRBV29-1 to TRBJ2-1; 8 bases are a match to TRBD2. Looked up from germline, CDR1 is SQVTM and CDR2 is ANQGSEA. V shed 1 base, J shed 8 bases, and the junction held 7 bases outside the gene matches. This CDR3 comprises 14 residues. For the CDR3, the DNA is TGCAGCGTTGAAGTATATGGACTAGCCGATGAGCAGTTCTTC. Its protein is CSVEVYGLADEQFF.

Only a few counts were recorded for this clonotype. The rearrangement links TRBV6-4 to TRBJ1-1; D is ambiguous. This CDR3 has 13 residues. Trimming shortened V by 3 bases and J by 4 bases, and 9 bases separated the two germline ends. Germline CDR1 is MRHNA and CDR2 is SNTAGT. The CDR3, as DNA: TGTGCCAGCAGTGAAAACGCGGGCACTGAAGCTTTCTTT. This codes for CASSENAGTEAFF.

The CDR3: CASSPLVQETQYF. For the CDR3, the DNA is TGTGCCAGCTCTCCGCTGGTCCAAGAGACCCAGTACTTC. The J gene is TRBJ2-5, the V gene TRBV18; the D is unclear. The germline CDR1 and CDR2 sequences are KGHSH and LQKENI. The V end was cut by 6 bases, the J end by 1 base, with 9 bases between. The CDR3 contains 13 residues.

Details on this clonotype: Just one base apart from a much larger clone, this may be a read error. The chain combines TRBV7-9 with TRBJ1-5; 10 bases line up with TRBD1. The CDR3 sequence is 17 residues long. In germline, CDR1 is SEHNR, CDR2 FQNEAQ (reference sequence). In DNA, the CDR3 is TGTGCCAGCAGCCCAGGACAGGGGGATATTGGCAATGAGCCCCAGCATTTT. It specifies CASSPGQGDIGNEPQHF.

Ten or more counts support this clonotype. The rearrangement joins TRBV11-2 to TRBJ2-5, with 7 bases that match TRBD1. This CDR3 has 14 residues. Per germline, CDR1 SGHAT and CDR2 FQNNGV. V shed 5 bases, J shed 6 bases, and the junction held 9 bases outside the gene matches. The CDR3 region is CASSTLTGWQTQYF. The CDR3 region has the DNA TGTGCCAGCAGCACCCTGACAGGGTGGCAGACCCAGTACTTC.

This clonotype was seen only a few times. The chain has TRBV19 and TRBJ1-5; 10 nucleotides align to TRBD1. The CDR3 loop spans 14 amino acids. Germline trimming cut 9 bases from V and 6 bases from J; bases unmatched to any gene: 8. The germline V gene encodes CDR1 LNHDA and CDR2 SQIVND (reference sequence). CDR3 region: CASGTGDTAQPQHF. CDR3 sequence (DNA): TGTGCCAGCGGGACAGGGGATACGGCTCAGCCCCAGCATTTT.

This clonotype was detected many times. The chain uses TRBV7-9 and TRBJ2-7; D may be TRBD2 (5 bases). The V and J ends lost 5 bases and 2 bases respectively, with 13 bases between them. CDR1 SEHNR and CDR2 FQNEAQ come from the germline V gene (reference sequence). The CDR3 covers 14 residues. The CDR3 sequence is CASSHKTKPYEQYF. The DNA of the CDR3 is TGTGCCAGCAGCCATAAGACTAAACCCTACGAGCAGTACTTC.